This T cell receptor (beta chain) was profiled in a study of neurological immune-mediated disorders. Findings and limits, study-wide: In HTLV-1-associated myelopathy, TCR clonal expansion was greatest, whereas multiple sclerosis had the least, falling below healthy controls. The absence of any CDR3 amino acid sequence shared by expanded clones across subjects suggests that repertoires were private in all groups.

5'RACE with 10-nucleotide random UMIs produced the cDNA. Whenever a sequencing run was performed, it yielded over 180 million TCR-beta sequences from 15-18 subjects. MiXCR, run by TCRdb on the 5' RACE reads, gives a single entry per CDR3 protein. Of approximately 40,000 distinct CDR3 sequences detected, about 9.3% appear once; the ten largest clones hold about 7%. There are many counts of this clonotype. Antigen unknown. The sample comprised PBMCs. This sequence was found in a woman aged 25 to 39 with HTLV-1-associated myelopathy (HAM/TSP).

CDR3 region: CASSLEPGPTDTQYF. CDR3 nucleotides: TGCGCCAGCAGCTTGGAACCAGGTCCCACAGATACGCAGTATTTT. This chain uses TRBV5-1 with TRBJ2-3; no clear D. Trimming took 0 bases from V and 2 from J, leaving 10 bases between them. Germline lookup yields CDR1 SGHRS and CDR2 YFSETQ. The CDR3 is 15 amino acids.